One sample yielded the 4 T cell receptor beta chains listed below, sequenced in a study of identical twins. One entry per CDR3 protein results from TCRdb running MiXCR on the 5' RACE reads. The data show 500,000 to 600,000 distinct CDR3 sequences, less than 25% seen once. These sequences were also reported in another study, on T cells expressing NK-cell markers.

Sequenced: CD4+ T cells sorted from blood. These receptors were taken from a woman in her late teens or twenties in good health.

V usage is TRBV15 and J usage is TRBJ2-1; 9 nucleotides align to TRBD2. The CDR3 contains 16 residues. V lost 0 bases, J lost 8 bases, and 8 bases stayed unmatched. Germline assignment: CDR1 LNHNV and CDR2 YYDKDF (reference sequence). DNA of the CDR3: TGTGCCACCAGCAGAGAAGGCGGGGGGGCCAGGGATGAGCAGTTCTTC. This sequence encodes CATSREGGGARDEQFF.

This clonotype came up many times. As DNA, the CDR3 is TGCAGTGCTACGAAGCTAGCGTCCAATGAGCAGTTCTTC. Its protein product is CSATKLASNEQFF. This chain links TRBV20-1 with TRBJ2-1, with TRBD2 as a possible D gene (6 bases). This CDR3 contains 13 residues. The germline CDR1 and CDR2 sequences are DFQATT and SNEGSKA (reference sequence). V was clipped by 4 bases and J by 6 bases, with 13 bases between them.

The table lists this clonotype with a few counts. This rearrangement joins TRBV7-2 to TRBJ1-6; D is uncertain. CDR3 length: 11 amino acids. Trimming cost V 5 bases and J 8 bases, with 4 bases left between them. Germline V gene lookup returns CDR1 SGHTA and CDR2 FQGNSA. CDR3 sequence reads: CASSRDSPLHF. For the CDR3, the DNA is TGTGCCAGCAGCCGGGATTCACCCCTCCACTTT.

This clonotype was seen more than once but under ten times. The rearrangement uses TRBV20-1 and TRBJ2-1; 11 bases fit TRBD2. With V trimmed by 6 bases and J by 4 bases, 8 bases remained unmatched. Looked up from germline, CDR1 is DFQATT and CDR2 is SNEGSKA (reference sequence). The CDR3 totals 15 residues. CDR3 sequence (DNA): TGCAGTGCCCCTCCGGGACTAGCGGCATACAATGAGCAGTTCTTC. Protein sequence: CSAPPGLAAYNEQFF.